This TCR beta chain derives from a study of OX40 agonist ivuxolimab in advanced cancers. CDR1 and CDR2 from the germline V gene are SGHVS and FNYEAQ. V gave up 3 bases and J gave up 5 bases; unmatched junction bases: 16. This CDR3 spans 17 amino acids. Patients with a history of autoimmune disease or on systemic immunosuppression were excluded. Profiling relied on immunoSEQ multiplex PCR, and the TCRdb table lists in-frame clones only, not all of them. The sample lists almost 35,000 clones, under 90% occurring once. The rearrangement links TRBV7-6 to TRBJ2-7; 7 positions match TRBD2. Sequenced here: CD4+ or CD8+ T cells sorted from blood, sampled in a trial of the OX40 agonist ivuxolimab. The sequence was collected from an adult with an advanced solid tumor such as melanoma, head and neck, liver or kidney cancer. The CDR3 here is CASSFRAPWAGVNEQYF. In nucleotides, the CDR3 is TGTGCCAGCAGCTTCCGGGCCCCCTGGGCGGGAGTCAACGAGCAGTACTTC.